This note documents a single T cell receptor beta chain sequence. The antigen remains undetermined. The entry originates in a study of blood T cells in healthy people across ages. Study summary: When template switching was applied, about one barcoded beta molecule was captured per two T cells. Whole-study findings and limits: PBMCs left unsorted prevented a conclusive naive versus antigen-experienced comparison.

A second PCR of roughly 7 to 11 cycles used a sample-barcoded 5' primer and a J-beta primer mix. TCRdb passed the 5' RACE reads through MiXCR, listing each CDR3 protein once. The sample lists roughly 720,000 distinct CDR3 sequences; about 55% were seen once. The CDR3 length is 15 residues. The V end lost 4 bases, the J end lost 4 bases, and 12 bases lay between the germline ends. Looked up from germline, CDR1 is SGHRS and CDR2 is YFSETQ. Sequencing was performed on blood. This clonotype originated in a man older than 75 in good health. The V gene is TRBV5-1, the J gene TRBJ2-6, with D unclear. The CDR3: CASSPGPAGANVLTF. The CDR3 DNA follows: TGCGCCAGCAGCCCAGGCCCCGCAGGGGCCAACGTCCTGACTTTC.